This T cell receptor (beta chain) was recorded in a study of shared clonotypes between healthy human individuals. Study-wide findings and caveats: Generation of non-shared clonotypes was less probable than generation of clonotypes shared by all four donors. The expectation was that sequencing depth would affect clonotype sharing among donors.

The authors' processing: There were no quality scores in the junction-only immunoSEQ sequences, so filtering differed. Profiled with immunoSEQ multiplex PCR; TCRdb holds only in-frame clones, not every one. The D gene and trimming were derived from the DNA, and the V and J assignments and clone size from that table. Here the sample spans millions of clones, roughly 95% being singletons. About this clone itself: Its target is unknown.

Naive CD8 cells were CD45RO-negative, positively selected for CCR7, excluding terminally differentiated effector memory CD45RA+ cells. The CDR3 sequence is 17 residues long. Germline assignment: CDR1 LGHNA and CDR2 YSLEER. Germline trimming cut 0 bases from V and 4 bases from J; bases unmatched to any gene: 5. The sample was naive CD8+ T cells sorted from blood. The V gene is TRBV4-3, the J gene TRBJ2-1; 11 bases align to TRBD2. This sequence was found in a man younger than 35 in good health. The CDR3 nucleotides read TGCGCCAGCAGCCAAGACCTTCTAGCGGGAGGATACAATGAGCAGTTCTTC. Translated, it gives CASSQDLLAGGYNEQFF.